These 30 T cell receptor beta chains share one sample of origin, sequenced in a study of OX40 agonist ivuxolimab in advanced cancers. Method: immunoSEQ multiplex PCR; TCRdb's copy keeps in-frame clones and lacks some. The sample yields tens of thousands of clones, over 60% seen once. The sequencing here drew on CD4+ or CD8+ T cells sorted from blood, taken in a trial of the OX40 agonist ivuxolimab. The receptors were gathered from an adult with an advanced solid tumor such as melanoma, head and neck, liver or kidney cancer.

This clone qualifies as medium-sized. V usage is TRBV27 and J usage is TRBJ1-5, with D tentatively TRBD1 (5 bases). Germline-derived CDR1 and CDR2 are MNHEY and SMNVEV (reference sequence). V lost 3 bases and J lost 4, with 10 bases in between. The CDR3 is made up of 14 amino acids. The CDR3, as DNA: TGTGCCAGCAGTTTCCAGGGAGGGAATCAGCCCCAGCATTTT. Protein product: CASSFQGGNQPQHF.

The genes are TRBV18 and TRBJ1-1; no clear D gene. Germline V gives CDR1 KGHSH, CDR2 LQKENI. The CDR3 consists of 12 residues. Trimming took off 2 bases at V and 6 bases at J, with 7 bases between the two ends. CDR3 DNA sequence: TGTGCCAGCTCACCAACGAGGGCTGAAGCTTTCTTT. It yields the protein CASSPTRAEAFF.

The chain combines TRBV7-9 with TRBJ1-2, with D maybe TRBD1 (5 bases). V lost 5 bases to trimming and J lost 7 bases, with 20 bases between them. The CDR3 is 15 residues long. CDR1 and CDR2 (germline): SEHNR, FQNEAQ (reference sequence). The CDR3 coding sequence is TGTGCCAGCAGCCACCGGGGCGGGGTATTAAGTGGCTACACCTTC. Its translation is CASSHRGGVLSGYTF.

The V and J genes are TRBV5-5 and TRBJ2-2; a weak D match, TRBD2 (5 bases). CDR3 length: 18 residues. Germline V gene sequence: CDR1 SGHKS, CDR2 YYEKEE (reference sequence). V was clipped by 3 bases and J by 3 bases, with 21 bases between them. DNA of the CDR3: TGTGCCAGCAGCTCCACATCAGAGGGTATTTGGGACACCGGGGAGCTGTTTTTT. The encoded protein is CASSSTSEGIWDTGELFF.

The chain links TRBV7-2 to TRBJ2-5, with 10 bases identical to TRBD1. The CDR3 spans 19 residues. The junction had 13 bases not matched to a gene; V was cut back by 2 bases and J by 1 base. CDR1 SGHTA and CDR2 FQGNSA come from the germline V gene. The CDR3 DNA follows: TGTGCCAGCAGCTTACGGGGGGGACAGGGGCTAATACTCCAAGAGACCCAGTACTTC. The encoded protein is CASSLRGGQGLILQETQYF.

This clone showed up just a few times. This sequence joins TRBV7-8 and TRBJ1-2; 9 bases are shared with TRBD1. From germline, CDR1 is SGHVS and CDR2 FQNEAQ. J was trimmed by 7 bases and V by 4 bases; bases with no gene match: 7. The CDR3 spans 14 residues. The chain's CDR3 is CASSYRDRDFGYTF. The CDR3 DNA reads TGTGCCAGCAGCTACCGGGACAGGGATTTTGGCTACACCTTC.

This clone was observed a few times. The chain has TRBV29-1 and TRBJ1-1, with D perhaps matching TRBD1 (5 bases). V was cut by 4 bases and J by 4 bases, with 10 bases left in between. The germline CDR1 and CDR2 sequences are SQVTM and ANQGSEA. This CDR3 is built from 12 residues. The chain's CDR3 is CSVGGVRTEAFF. The CDR3 DNA is TGCAGCGTTGGAGGGGTTCGCACTGAAGCTTTCTTT.

This rearrangement joins TRBV6-4 to TRBJ2-6; D gene uncertain. This CDR3 region has 15 residues. The V gene's germline CDR1 is MRHNA and CDR2 SNTAGT. Trimming left V 6 bases short and J 0 bases short, with 9 bases between. The CDR3: CASSGRSSGANVLTF. The CDR3, as DNA: TGTGCCAGCAGCGGACGGAGCTCTGGGGCCAACGTCCTGACTTTC.

In its sample, this clone was seen once. The rearrangement links TRBV7-9 to TRBJ1-1, with 11 bases matching TRBD1. The CDR3 spans 17 residues. Per the germline V gene, CDR1 is SEHNR and CDR2 is FQNEAQ (reference sequence). With V trimmed by 6 bases and J by 1 base, 10 bases remained unmatched. CDR3 in DNA: TGTGCCAGCAGTCTGGGACAGGGGGGAGTCAAGAACACTGAAGCTTTCTTT. This gives the protein CASSLGQGGVKNTEAFF.

This chain connects TRBV28 to TRBJ2-2; tentatively, D is TRBD1 (6 bases). Germline V lookup: CDR1 MDHEN, CDR2 SYDVKM. This CDR3 spans 16 amino acids. V was cut by 8 bases and J by 1 base, with 17 bases left in between. The CDR3 DNA reads TGTGCCAGCCTTTTCCAGGGACAACTGAACACCGGGGAGCTGTTTTTT. It translates to CASLFQGQLNTGELFF.

The chain couples TRBV4-1 to TRBJ2-5; possibly TRBD1 for D (6 bases). The CDR3 covers 15 residues. The germline V gene has CDR1 MGHRA and CDR2 YSYEKL. Trimming removed 2 bases from V and 1 base from J, with 11 bases in between. CDR3 region: CASSQQDRSQETQYF. For the CDR3, the DNA is TGCGCCAGCAGCCAACAGGACAGATCCCAAGAGACCCAGTACTTC.

CDR3 amino acids: CASSAWGLSYEQYF. The CDR3, as DNA: TGCGCCAGCAGCGCGTGGGGTCTCTCCTACGAGCAGTACTTC. The chain is built from TRBV5-1 and TRBJ2-7; D unresolved. This CDR3 has 14 amino acids. Trimming cost V 4 bases and J 0 bases, with 11 bases left between them. Germline V gene sequence: CDR1 SGHRS, CDR2 YFSETQ. Complete variable domain (other parts from reference TRBV5-1 and TRBJ2-7): KAGVTQTPRYLIKTRGQQVTLSCSPISGHRSVSWYQQTPGQGLQFLFEYFSETQRNKGNFPGRFSGRQFSNSRSEMNVSTLELGDSALYLCASSAWGLSYEQYFGPGTRLTVT.

This chain links TRBV30 with TRBJ1-4, with 10 bases fitting TRBD1. The trim removed 1 base at V and 10 bases at J, leaving 12 bases unmatched. Germline V gene data show CDR1 as GTSNPN and CDR2 as SVGIG (reference sequence). The CDR3 is 16 residues long. CDR3 nucleotide sequence: TGTGCCTGGAGTGAAGCCAGGACAGGGGGGCAGGTAAAACTGTTTTTT. It encodes CAWSEARTGGQVKLFF.

V and J are TRBV6-5 and TRBJ1-4, with 8 bases that match TRBD1. The CDR3 totals 14 residues. J was trimmed by 8 bases and V by 2 bases; bases with no gene match: 4. Germline lookup yields CDR1 MNHEY and CDR2 SVGAGI. CDR3 sequence: CASSYTGGREKLFF. DNA of the CDR3: TGTGCCAGCAGTTACACAGGGGGTCGGGAAAAACTGTTTTTT.

V gene TRBV28 combines with J gene TRBJ1-5, with no clear D. The CDR3 spans 14 residues. V gave up 5 bases and J gave up 5 bases, with 13 bases separating them. CDR1 is MDHEN and CDR2 is SYDVKM in the germline V gene. The CDR3: CASSLLISYQPQHF. The CDR3 DNA reads as TGTGCCAGCAGTCTCCTTATAAGTTATCAGCCCCAGCATTTT.

The genes are TRBV5-6 and TRBJ1-1; D may be TRBD1 (6 bases). This CDR3 region has 14 residues. Trimming left V 2 bases short and J 6 bases short, with 14 bases between. Germline V CDR1 and CDR2: SGHDT, YYEEEE. CDR3 DNA: TGTGCCAGCAGCTTAGTCAGGGGTATCGCTGAAGCTTTCTTT. Translated, it gives CASSLVRGIAEAFF.

The CDR3 here is CASSQRPDRAYGYTF. CDR3 in DNA: TGTGCCAGCAGTCAAAGGCCAGACAGGGCATATGGCTACACCTTC. J is TRBJ1-2 and V is TRBV6-7; 7 bases agree with TRBD1. TRBV6-7 is an open reading frame, and its role is uncertain. V dropped 5 bases and J dropped 5; count of bases not matched to a gene: 11. This CDR3 is built from 15 residues.

V gene TRBV5-6 combines with J gene TRBJ2-5; 13 nucleotides line up with TRBD2. Per germline, CDR1 SGHDT and CDR2 YYEEEE. Trimming took 3 bases from V and 4 from J; bases not matched to a gene: 3. The CDR3 length is 15 residues. CDR3 sequence reads: CASSSGTSGVETQYF. The CDR3, as DNA: TGTGCCAGCAGCTCCGGGACTAGCGGGGTAGAGACCCAGTACTTC.

This CDR3 reads CASSFPTTSSYGYTF. The CDR3 DNA follows: TGTGCCAGCAGCTTCCCGACGACGAGTAGCTATGGCTACACCTTC. This sequence joins TRBV11-2 and TRBJ1-2, with D unresolved. Germline V gives CDR1 SGHAT, CDR2 FQNNGV. This CDR3 spans 15 amino acids. Trimming took 3 bases from V and 4 from J, leaving 15 bases between them.

The chain combines TRBV11-2 with TRBJ1-1, with D hard to call. The CDR3 is 12 residues long. The V gene lost 5 bases and the J gene lost 10 bases, with 14 bases spanning the gap. CDR1 and CDR2 from the germline V gene are SGHAT and FQNNGV. CDR3 in amino acids: CASSPRPPAAFF. CDR3 DNA: TGTGCCAGCAGCCCGCGTCCGCCTGCAGCTTTCTTT.

This clone was seen more than once but under ten times. The J gene is TRBJ2-3, the V gene TRBV6-4; 8 nucleotides agree with TRBD1. Germline V gene data show CDR1 as MRHNA and CDR2 as SNTAGT. The V gene end was trimmed by 0 bases and the J gene end by 2 bases; junction bases not matched to a gene: 4. The length of the CDR3 is 16 residues. The CDR3 is CASSDSATGATDTQYF. The DNA of the CDR3 is TGTGCCAGCAGTGACTCTGCGACAGGGGCCACAGATACGCAGTATTTT.

The chain has TRBV28 and TRBJ1-2; TRBD1 matches at 7 bases. V lost 8 bases and J lost 2; bases outside the gene matches: 8. This CDR3 comprises 14 residues. CDR1 and CDR2 from the germline V gene are MDHEN and SYDVKM. This CDR3 is CASAEQGWNYGYTF. The CDR3 DNA reads TGTGCCAGCGCAGAACAGGGGTGGAACTATGGCTACACCTTC.

The chain links TRBV11-3 to TRBJ2-2, with a possible D match to TRBD2 (7 bases). V gave up 5 bases and J gave up 1 base, with 14 bases separating them. The CDR3 covers 16 residues. The V gene's germline CDR1 is SGHNT and CDR2 YENEEA. DNA for the CDR3: TGTGCCAGCAGCCCTGGGGGGGCCCGGAACACCGGGGAGCTGTTTTTT. It is translated as CASSPGGARNTGELFF. Full variable domain (outside the CDR3, taken from reference TRBV11-3 and TRBJ2-2): EAGVVQSPRYKIIEKKQPVAFWCNPISGHNTLYWYLQNLGQGPELLIRYENEEAVDDSQLPKDRFSAERLKGVDSTLKIQPAELGDSAVYLCASSPGGARNTGELFFGEGSRLTVL.

The CDR3 DNA reads TGTGCCAGCAGCTTTGCGGGGGACCCACAAGAGACCCAGTACTTC. Its translation is CASSFAGDPQETQYF. The chain combines TRBV7-9 with TRBJ2-5; TRBD2 matches at 7 bases. The CDR3 is 15 amino acids. Germline trimming cut 3 bases from V and 2 bases from J; bases unmatched to any gene: 6. The germline V gene encodes CDR1 SEHNR and CDR2 FQNEAQ (reference sequence).

The chain couples TRBV6-1 to TRBJ1-1; D unresolved. Trimming pared 6 bases from V and 6 bases from J, leaving 14 bases between. The CDR3 consists of 13 residues. Germline V CDR1 and CDR2: MNHNS, SASEGT. The CDR3 DNA follows: TGTGCCAGCAGGGTACAGTTAGGCTCTGAAGCTTTCTTT. This sequence encodes CASRVQLGSEAFF.

V gene TRBV5-1 combines with J gene TRBJ1-1, with TRBD1 matching over 7 bases. The junction had 5 bases not matched to a gene; V was cut back by 3 bases and J by 3 bases. The length of the CDR3 is 14 residues. In germline, CDR1 is SGHRS, CDR2 YFSETQ. In DNA, the CDR3 is TGCGCCAGCAGCTCCCAGAGGGGGCACACTGAAGCTTTCTTT. This sequence encodes CASSSQRGHTEAFF. The full variable domain, rest sourced from reference TRBV5-1 and TRBJ1-1, is KAGVTQTPRYLIKTRGQQVTLSCSPISGHRSVSWYQQTPGQGLQFLFEYFSETQRNKGNFPGRFSGRQFSNSRSEMNVSTLELGDSALYLCASSSQRGHTEAFFGQGTRLTVV.

The chain uses TRBV10-2 and TRBJ1-2; 7 nucleotides line up with TRBD1. The CDR3 extends over 11 amino acids. Germline CDR1 and CDR2: WSHSY and SAAADI. J lost 8 bases, V lost 8 bases, and 5 bases had no gene match. The DNA for the CDR3 is TGCGCCAGCTCGACAGGGTTAGGCTACACCTTC. Its protein is CASSTGLGYTF.

This chain joins TRBV15 and TRBJ2-1; 8 bases are a match to TRBD1. Trimming cost V 0 bases and J 9 bases; bases outside gene matches: 7. The CDR3 spans 15 residues. Germline V gene sequence: CDR1 LNHNV, CDR2 YYDKDF (reference sequence). The CDR3 DNA is TGTGCCACCAGCAGAGATGGACAGGGACTTGGTGAGCAGTTCTTC. The encoded protein is CATSRDGQGLGEQFF.

The J gene is TRBJ2-6, the V gene TRBV30; 7 nucleotides align to TRBD1. The V gene's germline CDR1 is GTSNPN and CDR2 SVGIG (reference sequence). V shed 5 bases, J shed 1 base, and the junction held 2 bases outside the gene matches. This CDR3 is built from 14 residues. CDR3 nucleotides: TGTGCCTGGGACAGGGCGTCTGGGGCCAACGTCCTGACTTTC. Translation gives CAWDRASGANVLTF.

This chain uses TRBV19 with TRBJ1-3; D possibly corresponds to TRBD1 (5 bases). The CDR3 sequence is 16 residues long. Germline V gene data show CDR1 as LNHDA and CDR2 as SQIVND (reference sequence). Trimming took off 1 base at V and 0 bases at J, with 10 bases between the two ends. The CDR3 nucleotides read TGTGCCAGTAGTATAGCGGGACGTTCCTCTGGAAACACCATATATTTT. It is translated as CASSIAGRSSGNTIYF. Full variable domain (remainder filled in from reference TRBV19 and TRBJ1-3): DGGITQSPKYLFRKEGQNVTLSCEQNLNHDAMYWYRQDPGQGLRLIYYSQIVNDFQKGDIAEGYSVSREKKESFPLTVTSAQKNPTAFYLCASSIAGRSSGNTIYFGEGSWLTVV.